The present T cell receptor (beta chain) was sequenced within a study of beta chain features in type 1 diabetes. Overall study results and limits: TCRB CDR3s from Type 1 diabetes patients were moderately but significantly shorter in all four CD4+ subsets.

All of the isolated RNA was reverse transcribed, so expressed TCRB transcripts were sequenced. Some clones are missing from TCRdb's copy, which holds only in-frame ones; the method was immunoSEQ multiplex PCR. This sample has about 41,000 clones; about 66% occur once, and the top ten carry roughly 1.7%. The CDR3 is made up of 14 amino acids. Germline V gene lookup returns CDR1 MNHEY and CDR2 SVGAGI. Trimming pared 7 bases from V and 9 bases from J, leaving 19 bases between. Concerning this clone: Its antigen remains unidentified.

This sequence joins TRBV6-5 and TRBJ2-1; D is possibly TRBD2 (7 bases). The sample taken for sequencing was Tregs from blood. The origin of this receptor is a man aged 25 to 45 with type 1 diabetes. Some clones in this sample may be carry-over from other donors' samples. CDR3 loop: CASTRAPGGGEQFF. Here the CDR3 DNA reads TGTGCCAGCACCCGGGCCCCGGGGGGCGGTGAGCAGTTCTTC.